What follows are 9 T cell receptor beta chains derived from one specimen sequenced in a study of blood T cells in healthy people across ages. For the second PCR, which ran for 7 to 11 cycles, a sample-barcoded 5' primer and a J-beta primer mix were used. TCRdb reanalysed the 5' RACE reads using MiXCR and keeps one entry per CDR3 protein. The table includes 850,000 to 1,000,000 distinct CDR3 sequences, 45% to 50% detected once. The sequenced sample consisted of blood. These TCRs come from a man aged 30 to 45 in good health.

The rearrangement joins TRBV6-5 to TRBJ2-5; D is uncertain. CDR1 and CDR2 from the germline V gene are MNHEY and SVGAGI. The CDR3 covers 15 residues. The V gene lost 0 bases and the J gene lost 5 bases, with 13 bases spanning the gap. CDR3 sequence: CASSYSNRARETQYF. The CDR3, as DNA: TGTGCCAGCAGTTACTCGAACCGCGCTAGGGAGACCCAGTACTTC.

This clonotype was counted ten times or more. A much more abundant neighbour one base away suggests this may be a read error. This sequence joins TRBV6-2 or TRBV6-3 and TRBJ2-4, with D maybe TRBD2 (6 bases). Per the germline V gene, CDR1 is MNHEY and CDR2 is SVGEGT. The CDR3 is 16 residues long. V lost 4 bases to trimming and J lost 3 bases, with 16 bases between them. DNA of the CDR3: TGTGCCAGCAGTTCGGGAGTGAAGGCAGGCAAAAACATTCAGTACTTC. It translates to CASSSGVKAGKNIQYF.

This clonotype appeared a few times. The J gene is TRBJ2-3, the V gene TRBV5-1; no reliable D call. There are 16 residues in the CDR3. V lost 2 bases and J lost 2, with 15 bases in between. From germline, CDR1 is SGHRS and CDR2 YFSETQ. CDR3 DNA sequence: TGCGCCAGCAGCTTAAGGACGACGTCTAACACAGATACGCAGTATTTT. This codes for CASSLRTTSNTDTQYF. Full variable domain (remainder filled in from reference TRBV5-1 and TRBJ2-3): KAGVTQTPRYLIKTRGQQVTLSCSPISGHRSVSWYQQTPGQGLQFLFEYFSETQRNKGNFPGRFSGRQFSNSRSEMNVSTLELGDSALYLCASSLRTTSNTDTQYFGPGTRLTVL.

V is TRBV27 and J is TRBJ1-4; a possible D gene is TRBD1 (5 bases). Germline-derived CDR1 and CDR2 are MNHEY and SMNVEV (reference sequence). The length of the CDR3 is 15 residues. Trimming shortened V by 5 bases and J by 5 bases, and 15 bases separated the two germline ends. The CDR3 loop is CASSAVQGTNEKLFF. The CDR3 DNA sequence: TGTGCCAGCAGTGCCGTTCAGGGAACCAATGAAAAACTGTTTTTT.

This sequence joins TRBV4-3 and TRBJ1-4; D is undetermined. Germline CDR1 LGHNA, CDR2 YSLEER. Trimming removed 1 base at V and 0 bases at J, with 9 bases between. The CDR3 runs 16 residues. Here the CDR3 DNA reads TGCGCCAGCAGCCAAGTACTCGGCTCAACTAATGAAAAACTGTTTTTT. Translated, it gives CASSQVLGSTNEKLFF.

This chain links TRBV20-1 with TRBJ2-5; D is possibly TRBD1 (6 bases). This CDR3 contains 16 residues. Germline V gene sequence: CDR1 DFQATT, CDR2 SNEGSKA (reference sequence). Trimming took off 0 bases at V and 2 bases at J, with 16 bases between the two ends. The CDR3 DNA follows: TGCAGTGCTAGAGATGCGAGGGGGACCCCTCAAGAGACCCAGTACTTC. Translation: CSARDARGTPQETQYF.

V gene TRBV10-3 combines with J gene TRBJ2-1, with 7 positions matching TRBD1. With V trimmed by 7 bases and J by 8 bases, 11 bases remained unmatched. The germline gives CDR1 ENHRY, CDR2 SYGVKD. The CDR3 extends over 14 amino acids. The CDR3 DNA reads as TGTGCCATCATGAGACAGGGAAGGGACGATGAGCAGTTCTTC. Residues: CAIMRQGRDDEQFF.

This sequence joins TRBV20-1 and TRBJ2-3; TRBD2 matches at 7 bases. The CDR3 runs 14 residues. The V segment lost 2 bases and the J segment 1 base; nucleotides outside the gene matches: 3. Germline CDR1 is DFQATT and CDR2 is SNEGSKA (reference sequence). CDR3 bases: TGCAGTGCTAGACCTAGCGGTCGCACAGATACGCAGTATTTT. It codes for CSARPSGRTDTQYF.

This chain links TRBV20-1 with TRBJ2-7; D is possibly TRBD2 (6 bases). The J call may be incorrect, as the DNA end agrees better with TRBJ2-5. The CDR3 length is 14 residues. Germline assignment: CDR1 DFQATT and CDR2 SNEGSKA (reference sequence). CDR3 protein: CSARDRGGVGTQYF. CDR3 in DNA: TGCAGTGCTAGAGATCGGGGAGGAGTAGGGACCCAGTACTTC.